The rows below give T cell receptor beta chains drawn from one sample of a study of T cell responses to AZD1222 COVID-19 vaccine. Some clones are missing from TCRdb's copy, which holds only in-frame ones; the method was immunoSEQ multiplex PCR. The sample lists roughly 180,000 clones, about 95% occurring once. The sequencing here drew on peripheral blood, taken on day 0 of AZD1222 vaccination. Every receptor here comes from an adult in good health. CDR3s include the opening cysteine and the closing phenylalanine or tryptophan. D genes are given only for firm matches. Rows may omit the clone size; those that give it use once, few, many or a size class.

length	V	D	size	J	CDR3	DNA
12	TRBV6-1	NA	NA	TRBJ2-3	CASSDGTDTQYF	TGTGCCAGCAGTGACGGGACAGATACGCAGTATTTT
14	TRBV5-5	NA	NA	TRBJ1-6	CASSFLTAVSPLHF	TGTGCCAGCAGCTTTTTGACAGCTGTCTCACCCCTCCACTTT
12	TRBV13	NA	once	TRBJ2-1	CASSLANNEQFF	TGTGCCAGCAGCTTAGCTAACAATGAGCAGTTCTTC
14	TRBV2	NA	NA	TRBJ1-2	CASNNQGNDYGYTF	TGTGCCAGCAATAACCAGGGGAATGACTATGGCTACACCTTC
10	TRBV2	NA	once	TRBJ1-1	CASSGGVAFF	TGTGCCAGCTCGGGGGGTGTAGCTTTCTTT
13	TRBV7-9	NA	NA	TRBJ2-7	CASSSLGGYEQYF	TGTGCCAGCAGCTCACTTGGAGGGTACGAGCAGTACTTC
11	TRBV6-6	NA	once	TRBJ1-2	CASSPLEGYTF	TGTGCCAGCAGTCCCCTTGAGGGCTACACCTTC
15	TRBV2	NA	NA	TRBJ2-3	CASSDSLSSTDTQYF	TGTGCCAGCAGTGACTCGCTCTCTAGCACAGATACGCAGTATTTT
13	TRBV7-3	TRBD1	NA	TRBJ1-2	CASSSDRGYGYTF	TGTGCCAGCAGCTCTGACAGGGGCTATGGCTACACCTTC
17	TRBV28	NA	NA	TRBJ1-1	CASSPAGFGVEGTEAFF	TGTGCCAGCAGTCCCGCAGGATTCGGGGTTGAAGGCACTGAAGCTTTCTTT
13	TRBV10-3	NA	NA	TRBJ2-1	CAISLPPRNEQFF	TGTGCCATCAGCCTACCGCCTAGGAATGAGCAGTTCTTC
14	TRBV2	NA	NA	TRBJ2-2	CASSAGANTGELFF	TGTGCCAGCAGTGCCGGGGCCAACACCGGGGAGCTGTTTTTT